The 5 T cell receptor beta chains presented below share a single source sample, sequenced in a study of blood T cell repertoires in COVID-19 (dated by TCRdb to the early 2020s). The library was produced with the immunoSEQ multiplex PCR assay. The source is immuneACCESS, and TCRdb retained only in-frame sequences with V and J called. Part of the clones is not carried over; for the studies checked, unresolved V genes explain less than half of this, and the remainder is unexplained. This sample holds under 450,000 clones; around 91% were observed only once. The ten largest clonotypes hold under 2% of the sample. Material: peripheral blood. These TCRs come from a woman aged 40 to 50 with COVID-19, enrolled during active disease.

This clone has just one count. CDR3 residues: CATRLGGGFNEQYF. CDR3 nucleotides: TGTGCCACCCGCCTCGGGGGGGGATTCAACGAGCAGTACTTC. This chain joins TRBV6-5 and TRBJ2-7; 8 bases fit TRBD2. V lost 10 bases and J lost 5; bases outside the gene matches: 13. Germline V CDR1 and CDR2: MNHEY, SVGAGI. The CDR3 has 14 amino acids.

This clone was counted once. This chain links TRBV7-9 with TRBJ2-1; 8 bases agree with TRBD1. Germline trimming cut 2 bases from V and 0 bases from J; bases unmatched to any gene: 3. The CDR3 is made up of 16 amino acids. CDR1 is SEHNR, CDR2 FQNEAQ, per germline (reference sequence). In DNA form, the CDR3 reads TGTGCCAGCAGCTTACGCACAGGGGGCTCCTACAATGAGCAGTTCTTC. Its protein product is CASSLRTGGSYNEQFF.

The chain uses TRBV14 and TRBJ2-1; 10 bases fit TRBD2. The germline V gene has CDR1 SGHDN and CDR2 FVKESK. After removal of 0 bases from V and 9 bases from J, the junction contained 11 bases not matched to a gene. CDR3 length: 17 amino acids. Here the CDR3 reads CASSQDSSGRAPGEQFF. The CDR3 coding sequence is TGTGCCAGCAGCCAAGATTCGAGCGGGAGGGCCCCAGGTGAGCAGTTCTTC.

The chain recombines TRBV24-1 with TRBJ2-4; TRBD2 agrees at 8 bases. Looked up from germline, CDR1 is KGHDR and CDR2 is SFDVKD. Germline trimming cut 4 bases from V and 0 bases from J; bases unmatched to any gene: 10. The CDR3 has 18 amino acids. DNA of the CDR3: TGTGCCACCAGTGACGCGACGGGGGGGCCCATAGCCAAAAACATTCAGTACTTC. It is translated as CATSDATGGPIAKNIQYF.

The chain links TRBV19 to TRBJ2-2, with D unclear. This CDR3 spans 16 amino acids. Germline values: CDR1 LNHDA, CDR2 SQIVND (reference sequence). Trimming took 2 bases from V and 6 from J, leaving 16 bases between them. The CDR3, as DNA: TGTGCCAGTAGTATACCCGCACTACTCGGCCCCGGGGAGCTGTTTTTT. Amino acids: CASSIPALLGPGELFF.